The present T cell receptor (beta chain) was sequenced within a study of blood T cell repertoires in COVID-19. Turning to the study itself: PBMCs, B-cell-depleted T cells, or T cells were the source of the cDNA or gDNA that made up the material.

Original handling: Amplified reference gene primers provided the basis for estimating nucleated cell counts. Using immunoSEQ multiplex PCR, the repertoire was profiled, and TCRdb retains in-frame clones only, with some absent. V, J and clone size derive from that table, while D and trimming were established from the DNA sequence. The sample yields under 200,000 clones, around 86% seen once. The germline CDR1 and CDR2 sequences are SNHLY and FYNNEI. The germline V and J ends were trimmed by 1 base and 4 bases, with 8 bases remaining between them. The CDR3 has 13 amino acids. J is TRBJ2-7 and V is TRBV2; no definite D call. Sequencing was performed on peripheral blood. The sequence derives from a man aged 70 or older who had recovered from COVID-19. CDR3 protein: CASSEGFRYEQYF. The DNA for the CDR3 is TGTGCCAGCAGTGAAGGATTCAGATACGAGCAGTACTTC.